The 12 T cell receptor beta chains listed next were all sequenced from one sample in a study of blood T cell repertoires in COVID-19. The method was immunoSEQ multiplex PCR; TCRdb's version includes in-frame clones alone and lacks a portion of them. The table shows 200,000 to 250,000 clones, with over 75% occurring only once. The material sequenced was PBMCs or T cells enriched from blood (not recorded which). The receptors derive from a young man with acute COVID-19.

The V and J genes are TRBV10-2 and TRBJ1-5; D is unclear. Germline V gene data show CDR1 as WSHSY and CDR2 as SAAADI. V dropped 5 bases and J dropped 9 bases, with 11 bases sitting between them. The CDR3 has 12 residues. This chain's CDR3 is CASSFVSGPQHF. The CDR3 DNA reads TGCGCCAGCAGTTTCGTGAGCGGGCCCCAGCATTTT.

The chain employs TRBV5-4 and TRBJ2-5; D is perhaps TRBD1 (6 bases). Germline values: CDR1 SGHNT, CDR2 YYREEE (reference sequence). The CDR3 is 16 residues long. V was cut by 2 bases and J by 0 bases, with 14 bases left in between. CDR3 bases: TGTGCCAGCAGCTTTGACAGGTTTCCGTACCAAGAGACCCAGTACTTC. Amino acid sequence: CASSFDRFPYQETQYF.

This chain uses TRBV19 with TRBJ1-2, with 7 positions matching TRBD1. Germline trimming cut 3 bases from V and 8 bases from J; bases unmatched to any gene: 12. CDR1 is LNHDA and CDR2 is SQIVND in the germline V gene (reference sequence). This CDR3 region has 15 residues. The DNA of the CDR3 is TGTGCCAGTAGTATCGGGGACAGCGCCGGAGGAGGCTACACCTTC. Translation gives CASSIGDSAGGGYTF.

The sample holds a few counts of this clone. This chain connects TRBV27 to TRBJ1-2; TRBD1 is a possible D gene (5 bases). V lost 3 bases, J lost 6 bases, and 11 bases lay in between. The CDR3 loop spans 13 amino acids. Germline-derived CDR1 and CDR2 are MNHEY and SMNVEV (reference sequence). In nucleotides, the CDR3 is TGTGCCAGCAGTTTGGGGGGATGGGATGGCTACACCTTC. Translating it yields CASSLGGWDGYTF.

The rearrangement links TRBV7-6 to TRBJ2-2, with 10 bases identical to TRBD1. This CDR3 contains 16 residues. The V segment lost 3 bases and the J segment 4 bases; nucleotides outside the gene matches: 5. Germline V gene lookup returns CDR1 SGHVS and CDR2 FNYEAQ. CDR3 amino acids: CASSLAGTGVTGELFF. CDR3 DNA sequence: TGTGCCAGCAGCTTGGCCGGGACAGGGGTCACCGGGGAGCTGTTTTTT.

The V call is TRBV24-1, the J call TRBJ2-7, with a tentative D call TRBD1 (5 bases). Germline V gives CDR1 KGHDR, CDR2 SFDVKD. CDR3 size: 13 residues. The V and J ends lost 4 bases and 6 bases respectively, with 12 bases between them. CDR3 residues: CATSDGQRSEQYF. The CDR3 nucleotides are TGTGCCACCAGTGACGGACAAAGGAGCGAGCAGTACTTC.

The DNA for the CDR3 is TGTGCCAGCAGTTCCGACCTCTCAGGGGGCTATGGCTACACCTTC. Its protein product is CASSSDLSGGYGYTF. This sequence joins TRBV28 and TRBJ1-2; TRBD1 aligns across 7 bases. CDR1 and CDR2 (germline): MDHEN, SYDVKM. Losses at the gene ends were 4 bases for V and 4 bases for J; bases not matched to a gene: 9. This CDR3 has 15 residues.

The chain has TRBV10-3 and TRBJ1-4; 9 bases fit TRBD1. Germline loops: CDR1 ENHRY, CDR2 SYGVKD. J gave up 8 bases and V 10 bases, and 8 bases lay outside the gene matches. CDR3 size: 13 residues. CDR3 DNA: TGTGCCACGACCGGACAGGGGAAGGAAAAACTGTTTTTT. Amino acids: CATTGQGKEKLFF.

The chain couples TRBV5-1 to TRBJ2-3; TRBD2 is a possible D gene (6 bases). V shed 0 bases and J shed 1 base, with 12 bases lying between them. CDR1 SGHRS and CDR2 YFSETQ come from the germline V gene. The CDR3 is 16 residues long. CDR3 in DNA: TGCGCCAGCAGCTTGGTAGGGGACTTGGGCACAGATACGCAGTATTTT. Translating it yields CASSLVGDLGTDTQYF.

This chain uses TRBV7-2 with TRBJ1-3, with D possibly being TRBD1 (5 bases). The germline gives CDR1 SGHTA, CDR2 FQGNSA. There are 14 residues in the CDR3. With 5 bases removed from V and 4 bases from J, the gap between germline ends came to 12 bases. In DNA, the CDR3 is TGTGCCAGCAGCACCCAGGGAATCGGAAACACCATATATTTT. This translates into CASSTQGIGNTIYF.

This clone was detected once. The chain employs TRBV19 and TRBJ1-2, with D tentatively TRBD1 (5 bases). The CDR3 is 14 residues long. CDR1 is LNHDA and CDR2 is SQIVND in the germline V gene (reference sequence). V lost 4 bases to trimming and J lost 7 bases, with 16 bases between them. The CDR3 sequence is CASSTGVNRFGYTF. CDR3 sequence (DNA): TGTGCCAGTAGTACGGGGGTTAATCGGTTTGGCTACACCTTC.

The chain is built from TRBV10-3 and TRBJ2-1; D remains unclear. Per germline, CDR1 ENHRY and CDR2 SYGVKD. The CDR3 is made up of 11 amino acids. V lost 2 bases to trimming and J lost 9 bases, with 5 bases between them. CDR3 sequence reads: CAISEEAEQFF. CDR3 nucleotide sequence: TGTGCCATCAGTGAGGAGGCTGAGCAGTTCTTC.